Listed below are T cell receptor beta chains from one sample, sequenced in a study of tumor and adjacent non-tumor tissue in lung cancer. TCRdb re-called the multiplex PCR reads through MiXCR, storing one row per CDR3 protein. This table has over 110,000 distinct CDR3 sequences, around 66% appearing once. Sequenced input: lung tumor tissue. These receptors all come from a man aged 55 to 70 with small cell lung cancer. The CDR3 runs from the conserved cysteine through the conserved F or W. A D gene is named only where the DNA matches it firmly.

CDR3 protein	D gene	V gene	J gene
CASNSPSYGQSSGNTIYF	NA	TRBV11-2	TRBJ1-3
CASTLGVPSYNEQFF	NA	TRBV12-3/TRBV12-4	TRBJ2-1
CASNPSEREGKTQYF	TRBD2	TRBV6-6	TRBJ2-5
CASSYSPAGTSNQPQRF	NA	TRBV6-2/TRBV6-3	TRBJ1-5
CASSRRREMNTEAFF	NA	TRBV6-5	TRBJ1-1
CASSLEEFTEAFF	NA	TRBV12-3/TRBV12-4	TRBJ1-1
CASSSRTLQETQYF	NA	TRBV5-4	TRBJ2-5
CASRSGRAREKNIQYF	TRBD2	TRBV6-6	TRBJ2-4
CASSSGGRDTYNEQFF	NA	TRBV11-1	TRBJ2-1
CTSSYSSVMGYEQYF	NA	TRBV6-5	TRBJ2-7
CASSLGTVSEQFF	NA	TRBV11-3	TRBJ2-1
CASSPKQRGRRDTDTQYF	TRBD2	TRBV6-5	TRBJ2-3
CASNLSVGAGNEQFF	NA	TRBV5-1	TRBJ2-1
CASSYRDRGYRELFF	TRBD1	TRBV11-3	TRBJ2-2
CASSVWGARETKYF	NA	TRBV6-1	TRBJ2-5
CASSLVTRRNTGELFF	NA	TRBV12-3/TRBV12-4	TRBJ2-2
CSARTSGRPSYNEQFF	TRBD2	TRBV20-1	TRBJ2-1
CASSLALVGRLNTEAFF	NA	TRBV7-9	TRBJ1-1
CASRHSTGDEQHF	TRBD1	TRBV12-3/TRBV12-4	TRBJ2-7
CASSQRDRGSYEQYF	TRBD1	TRBV4-2	TRBJ2-7
CGARDRLAGVGELFF	TRBD2	TRBV20-1	TRBJ2-2
CASSIIYYF	NA	TRBV12-3/TRBV12-4	TRBJ2-4
CASSQDASGDTGELFF	TRBD2	TRBV4-2	TRBJ2-2
CASSQLPASYEQYF	NA	TRBV4-1	TRBJ2-7
CSAQRLASGQFF	NA	TRBV20-1	TRBJ2-1
CASSQENGRWGETQYF	NA	TRBV4-1	TRBJ2-5
CASSLVPGVNQPQHF	NA	TRBV7-8	TRBJ1-5
CATSDSSYNEHFF	NA	TRBV24-1	TRBJ2-1
CASCRDSRLNYGYTF	NA	TRBV7-8	TRBJ1-2
CATALIDVNTEAFF	NA	TRBV6-5	TRBJ1-1
CASSPHGTSACTEAFF	NA	TRBV5-1	TRBJ1-1
CSAIGLAGGSDTQYF	TRBD2	TRBV20-1	TRBJ2-3
CASSRSYSDPADTQYF	NA	TRBV4-1	TRBJ2-3
CSAPWRSNQPQQF	NA	TRBV20-1	TRBJ1-5
CASSYSGGGGNSPLHF	NA	TRBV6-5	TRBJ1-6
CASSQDWGLKETQYF	NA	TRBV14	TRBJ2-5
CSAMRTMDSYNEQSF	NA	TRBV20-1	TRBJ2-1
CASSPGGRGNQPQHF	NA	TRBV12-3/TRBV12-4	TRBJ1-5
CASSFGPADTEALF	NA	TRBV28	TRBJ1-1
CASSLETGGDEQYF	NA	TRBV11-2	TRBJ2-7
CATSLTTNEKLFF	NA	TRBV4-2	TRBJ1-4
CASSLHSKQPQHF	NA	TRBV11-2	TRBJ1-5
CNASGLAGSTDTQYF	TRBD2	TRBV20-1	TRBJ2-3
CASSSDNRDSGANVLTF	NA	TRBV12-3/TRBV12-4	TRBJ2-6
CASSVGTVNDQFF	NA	TRBV5-1	TRBJ2-1
CASSLRAGGSYNEQFF	TRBD2	TRBV6-2/TRBV6-3	TRBJ2-1
CASRERDRTYQPQHF	TRBD1	TRBV12-3/TRBV12-4	TRBJ1-5
CSGRVRNNQPQHF	NA	TRBV20-1	TRBJ1-5
CASSSGLAGGPYNEQIF	TRBD2	TRBV11-3	TRBJ2-1
CASSSAPGSYNEQFF	NA	TRBV5-4	TRBJ2-1
CAGSLGSGRVYQLF	TRBD2	TRBV11-2	TRBJ2-1
CASSQETEMNTEAFF	NA	TRBV4-2	TRBJ1-1
CSAGGTLNQPQHF	NA	TRBV20-1	TRBJ1-5
CACQSICYEQYF	NA	TRBV6-5	TRBJ2-7
CSARRGSSDYGYTF	NA	TRBV20-1	TRBJ1-2
CAGSERSWGLASTDTQYF	TRBD2	TRBV12-3/TRBV12-4	TRBJ2-3
CASSSPRGRSDTQCF	NA	TRBV11-2	TRBJ2-3